The 13 T cell receptor beta chains listed next were all sequenced from one sample in a study of cytomegalovirus exposure and HLA in healthy donors. TCRdb's copy holds only in-frame clones and misses some; the assay was immunoSEQ multiplex PCR. The table lists 100,000 to 150,000 clones, around nine tenths of them singletons, with 3% to 4% in the top ten. Sequenced material: PBMCs. The receptors come from a man aged 30 to 39 in good health and CMV-seronegative.

This clone was recorded once. This chain connects TRBV28 to TRBJ2-7, with 10 bases that match TRBD1. The CDR3 loop spans 16 amino acids. Germline CDR1 is MDHEN and CDR2 is SYDVKM. V lost 5 bases to trimming and J lost 1 base; unmatched junction nucleotides: 8. As DNA, the CDR3 is TGTGCCAGCAGTCGACCAGACAGGGGGCTATCCTACGAGCAGTACTTC. The encoded protein is CASSRPDRGLSYEQYF.

V is TRBV29-1 and J is TRBJ2-5; D is possibly TRBD2 (6 bases). Germline V gene sequence: CDR1 SQVTM, CDR2 ANQGSEA. This CDR3 is built from 13 residues. Trimming shortened V by 4 bases and J by 6 bases, and 15 bases separated the two germline ends. CDR3 protein: CSVAEEGRQTQYF. The DNA of the CDR3 is TGCAGCGTTGCCGAGGAGGGGAGGCAGACCCAGTACTTC.

The genes are TRBV4-3 and TRBJ2-5; 12 bases match TRBD2. Germline CDR1 is LGHNA and CDR2 is YSLEER. CDR3 length: 22 amino acids. Germline trimming cut 0 bases from V and 5 bases from J; bases unmatched to any gene: 22. This CDR3 is CASSQEFPPPTSGGLRRETQYF. In DNA form, the CDR3 reads TGCGCCAGCAGCCAAGAGTTCCCCCCCCCGACTAGCGGGGGCCTTAGGAGGGAGACCCAGTACTTC.

This rearrangement joins TRBV6-1 to TRBJ2-6; no firm D call. This CDR3 region has 14 residues. Germline values: CDR1 MNHNS, CDR2 SASEGT. Trimming shortened V by 5 bases and J by 2 bases, and 7 bases separated the two germline ends. The CDR3 is CASSYTAGANVLTF. CDR3 DNA sequence: TGTGCCAGCAGTTATACAGCTGGGGCCAACGTCCTGACTTTC.

The chain uses TRBV2 and TRBJ2-2, with D hard to call. The CDR3 length is 14 residues. V lost 4 bases, J lost 6 bases, and 12 bases lay in between. The germline V gene has CDR1 SNHLY and CDR2 FYNNEI. Here the CDR3 DNA reads TGTGCCAGCAGTGCCTTTTCTACGGCCGGGGAGCTGTTTTTT. Translation gives CASSAFSTAGELFF.

V is TRBV28 and J is TRBJ1-4; TRBD1 might be the D (5 bases). Trimming removed 3 bases from V and 6 bases from J, with 11 bases in between. This CDR3 has 14 amino acids. Germline assignment: CDR1 MDHEN and CDR2 SYDVKM. DNA of the CDR3: TGTGCCAGCAGTTTCGGGGGGGTAGATGAAAAACTGTTTTTT. It yields the protein CASSFGGVDEKLFF. Looking up the rest from reference TRBV28 and TRBJ1-4 gives the full variable domain: DVKVTQSSRYLVKRTGEKVFLECVQDMDHENMFWYRQDPGLGLRLIYFSYDVKMKEKGDIPEGYSVSREKKERFSLILESASTNQTSMYLCASSFGGVDEKLFFGSGTQLSVL.

The rearrangement links TRBV18 to TRBJ1-5, with TRBD1 as a possible D gene (5 bases). The germline V gene encodes CDR1 KGHSH and CDR2 LQKENI. Between the trimmed V and J ends, which lost 4 bases and 7 bases, there was a span of 14 bases. The CDR3 is 14 residues long. In DNA form, the CDR3 reads TGTGCCAGCTCACTATCGGAGGGGAACCAGCCCCAGCATTTT. The encoded protein is CASSLSEGNQPQHF.

The chain is built from TRBV27 and TRBJ1-5, with TRBD1 identical over 9 bases. Trimming took 4 bases from V and 7 from J; bases not matched to a gene: 8. CDR1 and CDR2 from the germline V gene are MNHEY and SMNVEV (reference sequence). The CDR3 extends over 15 amino acids. Here the CDR3 reads CASSSLRDREQPQHF. The CDR3 DNA reads as TGTGCCAGCAGTTCGCTCCGGGACAGGGAACAGCCCCAGCATTTT.

V gene TRBV11-2 combines with J gene TRBJ1-6, with no clear D. CDR1 and CDR2 (germline): SGHAT, FQNNGV. Trimming stripped 1 base from V and 8 bases from J, with 12 bases between. The CDR3 length is 15 residues. CDR3 coding DNA: TGTGCCAGCAGCTTAGGTGGGCCTACCTATTCACCCCTCCACTTT. Translation: CASSLGGPTYSPLHF.

The chain carries TRBV28 and TRBJ1-6; 9 positions match TRBD1. Per germline, CDR1 MDHEN and CDR2 SYDVKM. This CDR3 is built from 14 residues. V shed 7 bases and J 5 bases; nucleotides not matched to a gene: 3. CDR3 bases: TGTGCCAGCAAACGGGACAGGGATAATTCACCCCTCCACTTT. Its translation: CASKRDRDNSPLHF.

The chain has TRBV2 and TRBJ1-2, with a possible D match to TRBD1 (5 bases). Germline V gene lookup returns CDR1 SNHLY and CDR2 FYNNEI. Trimming shortened V by 1 base and J by 12 bases, and 18 bases separated the two germline ends. CDR3 length: 14 amino acids. CDR3 sequence: CASSEVGQGGFHTF. CDR3 in DNA: TGTGCCAGCAGTGAAGTTGGTCAGGGTGGATTTCACACCTTC.

The chain combines TRBV5-6 with TRBJ1-5; a possible D gene is TRBD1 (5 bases). The CDR3 consists of 17 residues. CDR1 and CDR2 (germline): SGHDT, YYEEEE. V shed 1 base and J shed 3 bases, with 17 bases lying between them. In nucleotides, the CDR3 is TGTGCCAGCAGCTTGCGGCCTGGGGGACTCATCAATCAGCCCCAGCATTTT. Translated, it gives CASSLRPGGLINQPQHF.

J is TRBJ2-7 and V is TRBV27; TRBD1 matches 10 bases. After removal of 4 bases from V and 5 bases from J, the junction contained 5 bases not matched to a gene. The CDR3 covers 14 residues. Germline V CDR1 and CDR2: MNHEY, SMNVEV (reference sequence). As DNA, the CDR3 is TGTGCCAGCAGTTCGGGACAGGGGTTTCACGAGCAGTACTTC. It translates to CASSSGQGFHEQYF.